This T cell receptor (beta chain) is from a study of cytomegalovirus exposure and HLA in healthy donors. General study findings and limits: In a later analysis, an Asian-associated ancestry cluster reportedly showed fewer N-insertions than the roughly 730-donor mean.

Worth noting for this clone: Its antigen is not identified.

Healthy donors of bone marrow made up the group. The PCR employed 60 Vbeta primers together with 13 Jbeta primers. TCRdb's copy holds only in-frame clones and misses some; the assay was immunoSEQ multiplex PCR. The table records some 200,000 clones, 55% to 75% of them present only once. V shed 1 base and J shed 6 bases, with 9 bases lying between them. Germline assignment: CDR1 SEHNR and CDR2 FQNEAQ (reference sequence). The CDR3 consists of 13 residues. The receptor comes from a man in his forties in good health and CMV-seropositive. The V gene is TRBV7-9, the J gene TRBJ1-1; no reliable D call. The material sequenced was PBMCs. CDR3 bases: TGTGCCAGCAGCTTAGGGCCGGGATCTGAAGCTTTCTTT. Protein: CASSLGPGSEAFF.